This entry features one TCR beta chain sequence. This sample was taken from a study of graft-versus-host responses after intestinal transplantation. The method was immunoSEQ multiplex PCR; TCRdb's version includes in-frame clones alone and lacks a portion of them. The sample yields around 30,000 clones, 90% to 95% seen once. The CDR3 runs 15 residues. In germline, CDR1 is SGHKS, CDR2 YYEKEE (reference sequence). V shed 0 bases and J shed 0 bases, with 7 bases lying between them. The clonotype was recovered from a human patient who received an intestinal transplant, so some T cells may come from the graft donor. The chain carries TRBV5-5 and TRBJ1-5, with D unclear. The sequenced sample was PBMCs, obtained approximately 69 days after intestinal transplant. Written as DNA, the CDR3 is TGTGCCAGCAGCTTGGTTCGGGATAGCAATCAGCCCCAGCATTTT. It translates to CASSLVRDSNQPQHF.